One sample yielded the 25 T cell receptor beta chains listed below, sequenced in a study of PD-1 blockade in mismatch repair-deficient tumors. Clones were read by immunoSEQ multiplex PCR, and TCRdb kept only the in-frame ones, dropping some. This table holds more than 30,000 clones, 80% to 90% found once. Material: peripheral blood, obtained about 81 weeks after starting pembrolizumab. All receptors come from an adult with mismatch repair-deficient cancer.

This chain connects TRBV9 to TRBJ2-3; D gene unclear. V dropped 5 bases and J dropped 2 bases, with 6 bases sitting between them. The CDR3 has 12 residues. The germline V gene has CDR1 SGDLS and CDR2 YYNGEE. As DNA, the CDR3 is TGTGCCAGCAGGGGTGACACAGATACGCAGTATTTT. Amino acid sequence: CASRGDTDTQYF.

This chain connects TRBV7-2 to TRBJ2-1, with D uncertain. The CDR3 has 14 residues. Trimming removed 1 base at V and 6 bases at J, with 10 bases between. Germline CDR1 and CDR2: SGHTA and FQGNSA. This chain's CDR3 is CASSLEVAINEQFF. CDR3 sequence (DNA): TGTGCCAGCAGCTTAGAGGTAGCTATCAATGAGCAGTTCTTC.

V and J are TRBV6-5 and TRBJ1-2, with 7 bases lining up with TRBD1. Germline CDR1 MNHEY, CDR2 SVGAGI. V gave up 6 bases and J gave up 4 bases; unmatched junction bases: 5. This CDR3 has 13 residues. CDR3 nucleotides: TGTGCCAGCAGGACACAGGGGTTCTATGGCTACACCTTC. The encoded protein is CASRTQGFYGYTF.

The CDR3 region has the DNA TGTGCCAGCAGCTTAACCGGGGTCGTTAAAGCTTTCTTT. It translates to CASSLTGVVKAFF. The chain combines TRBV11-1 with TRBJ1-1, with D unresolved. V was shortened by 2 bases and J by 9 bases, with 13 bases between the two germline ends. Germline CDR1 and CDR2: SGHAT and FQDESV (reference sequence). The CDR3 runs to 13 residues.

This chain connects TRBV29-1 to TRBJ2-2; D unclear. Trimming cost V 5 bases and J 6 bases, with 4 bases left between them. The germline V gene encodes CDR1 SQVTM and CDR2 ANQGSEA. The CDR3 consists of 10 residues. This chain's CDR3 is CSVFSGELFF. The CDR3 DNA is TGCAGCGTTTTTTCCGGGGAGCTGTTTTTT.

This clone came up a few times. At one of its ends the junction is not consistent with the germline gene, which may arise from a read error. The chain is built from TRBV7-7 and TRBJ2-3; D not certain. This CDR3 has 13 residues. Germline V gene sequence: CDR1 SSHAT, CDR2 FNYEAQ (reference sequence). The CDR3 loop is CASSLDQSDTQYF. CDR3 DNA sequence: TGTGCTAGCAGCTTAGACCAGTCAGATACGCAGTATTTT.

V and J are TRBV27 and TRBJ2-1; 8 bases are shared with TRBD1. Germline loops: CDR1 MNHEY, CDR2 SMNVEV (reference sequence). This CDR3 has 15 residues. V was pared by 2 bases and J by 6 bases, with 6 bases of the junction left unmatched. The CDR3 DNA sequence: TGTGCCAGCAGTTTAACCAGGGGGCCCGTCAATGAGCAGTTCTTC. Its protein product is CASSLTRGPVNEQFF.

The chain has TRBV7-6 and TRBJ2-6; D call uncertain. The length of the CDR3 is 16 residues. The germline gives CDR1 SGHVS, CDR2 FNYEAQ. Trimming shortened V by 1 base and J by 0 bases, and 7 bases separated the two germline ends. Here the CDR3 reads CASSLGALSGANVLTF. The CDR3 DNA reads as TGTGCCAGCAGCTTAGGGGCTCTCTCTGGGGCCAACGTCCTGACTTTC.

The V and J genes are TRBV7-2 and TRBJ2-6, with D unclear. Germline V CDR1 and CDR2: SGHTA, FQGNSA. This CDR3 spans 15 amino acids. With 4 bases removed from V and 4 bases from J, the gap between germline ends came to 11 bases. The CDR3 protein is CASSSTALGANVLTF. CDR3 coding DNA: TGTGCCAGCAGCTCCACAGCCCTAGGGGCCAACGTCCTGACTTTC.

The V and J genes are TRBV6-5 and TRBJ2-1; maybe TRBD2 (5 bases). Trimming took off 6 bases at V and 9 bases at J, with 12 bases between the two ends. This CDR3 contains 12 residues. Germline V CDR1 and CDR2: MNHEY, SVGAGI. For the CDR3, the DNA is TGTGCCAGCAGCGCACGGGCGGGTGAGCAGTTCTTC. It is translated as CASSARAGEQFF.

The V and J genes are TRBV30 and TRBJ2-3; D may match TRBD1 or TRBD2 (5 bases each). Germline CDR1 GTSNPN, CDR2 SVGIG (reference sequence). V gave up 5 bases and J gave up 6 bases, with 12 bases separating them. This CDR3 region has 12 residues. CDR3 coding DNA: TGTGCCTGGGGGACCCTGACGGATACGCAGTATTTT. The encoded protein is CAWGTLTDTQYF.

Of note for this clone: In the same sample, other DNA sequences code for this CDR3. The chain carries TRBV29-1 and TRBJ2-1; no clear D. Germline CDR1 reads SQVTM; CDR2 reads ANQGSEA. V dropped 4 bases and J dropped 3 bases, with 4 bases sitting between them. The CDR3 totals 11 residues. CDR3 nucleotides: TGCAGCGTTGGCCTCTACAATGAGCAGTTCTTC. It is translated as CSVGLYNEQFF.

The genes are TRBV5-6 and TRBJ2-3, with D perhaps matching TRBD1 (5 bases). Trimming left V 6 bases short and J 1 base short, with 12 bases between. Germline V gene lookup returns CDR1 SGHDT and CDR2 YYEEEE. The CDR3 has 14 residues. CDR3 nucleotide sequence: TGTGCCAGCACCCTAGGGGTCGGCACAGATACGCAGTATTTT. It yields the protein CASTLGVGTDTQYF.

The chain has TRBV7-2 and TRBJ2-3, with a possible D match to TRBD2 (5 bases). There are 15 residues in the CDR3. Germline CDR1 reads SGHTA; CDR2 reads FQGNSA. The ends were cut back, 2 bases at V and 2 bases at J, with 11 bases in the middle. The chain's CDR3 is CASSLRGKDTDTQYF. The CDR3 DNA reads as TGTGCCAGCAGCTTACGAGGGAAAGACACAGATACGCAGTATTTT.

V usage is TRBV19 and J usage is TRBJ1-1; D uncertain. The CDR3 covers 13 residues. V lost 5 bases and J lost 6, with 13 bases in between. Germline V gives CDR1 LNHDA, CDR2 SQIVND (reference sequence). The CDR3 bases are TGTGCCAGTAGTCCAATTAGAGCTTCTGAAGCTTTCTTT. Protein product: CASSPIRASEAFF. The full variable domain, in which reference TRBV19 and TRBJ1-1 provide the parts outside the CDR3, is DGGITQSPKYLFRKEGQNVTLSCEQNLNHDAMYWYRQDPGQGLRLIYYSQIVNDFQKGDIAEGYSVSREKKESFPLTVTSAQKNPTAFYLCASSPIRASEAFFGQGTRLTVV.

This clone occurred a few times. The gene calls are TRBV6-5 and TRBJ1-2; 7 bases are shared with TRBD1. The V segment lost 2 bases and the J segment 7 bases; nucleotides outside the gene matches: 7. CDR1 is MNHEY and CDR2 is SVGAGI in the germline V gene. This CDR3 comprises 14 residues. The CDR3 protein is CASSYARGTVGYTF. The CDR3 DNA follows: TGTGCCAGCAGTTACGCCAGGGGGACCGTTGGCTACACCTTC.

The rearrangement joins TRBV7-8 to TRBJ1-3, with 7 bases aligning to TRBD1. CDR3 size: 15 residues. Germline lookup yields CDR1 SGHVS and CDR2 FQNEAQ. Trimming cost V 10 bases and J 0 bases; bases outside gene matches: 9. The CDR3 nucleotides read TGTGCCACAAGGGACAGCGAAAACTCTGGAAACACCATATATTTT. Encoded protein: CATRDSENSGNTIYF.

This clone has more than one count but fewer than ten. The chain couples TRBV5-1 to TRBJ1-2; a possible D gene is TRBD1 (5 bases). CDR3 length: 12 amino acids. Per the germline V gene, CDR1 is SGHRS and CDR2 is YFSETQ. The germline V and J ends were trimmed by 3 bases and 4 bases, with 7 bases remaining between them. This CDR3 is CASSYDSYGYTF. CDR3 in DNA: TGCGCCAGCAGCTATGACAGCTATGGCTACACCTTC.

The chain couples TRBV10-1 to TRBJ2-1, with a weak D call TRBD1 (6 bases). V was shortened by 5 bases and J by 1 base, with 6 bases between the two germline ends. Germline V gene sequence: CDR1 WNHNN, CDR2 SYGVQD (reference sequence). The CDR3 totals 13 residues. CDR3 sequence reads: CASSRGSYNEQFF. The CDR3, as DNA: TGCGCCAGCAGTAGGGGGTCCTACAATGAGCAGTTCTTC.

This chain uses TRBV7-9 with TRBJ1-1, with D maybe TRBD1 (6 bases). Looked up from germline, CDR1 is SEHNR and CDR2 is FQNEAQ (reference sequence). The CDR3 spans 14 residues. V dropped 4 bases and J dropped 1 base, with 10 bases sitting between them. The CDR3 sequence: CASSWTEANTEAFF. CDR3 coding DNA: TGTGCCAGCAGCTGGACAGAAGCGAACACTGAAGCTTTCTTT.

This clone was seen a single time. The V and J genes are TRBV10-3 and TRBJ2-2; 12 bases are shared with TRBD2. The germline gives CDR1 ENHRY, CDR2 SYGVKD. The V gene end was trimmed by 6 bases and the J gene end by 5 bases; junction bases not matched to a gene: 4. CDR3 length: 15 amino acids. The CDR3 loop reads CAISRTSGDTGELFF. The CDR3 DNA sequence: TGTGCCATCAGCAGGACTAGCGGGGATACCGGGGAGCTGTTTTTT.

The chain employs TRBV7-3 and TRBJ1-3; 8 bases line up with TRBD1. CDR1 SGHTA and CDR2 FQGTGA come from the germline V gene. Germline trimming cut 4 bases from V and 4 bases from J; bases unmatched to any gene: 6. The CDR3 runs 15 residues. The CDR3 loop reads CASSSGQAEGNTIYF. In DNA, the CDR3 is TGTGCCAGCAGCTCGGGACAGGCGGAAGGAAACACCATATATTTT.

Written as DNA, the CDR3 is TGCGCCAGCAGCTTGCAGGGGGCTATGACTGAAGCTTTCTTT. Translating gives CASSLQGAMTEAFF. This chain connects TRBV5-1 to TRBJ1-1; 8 nucleotides line up with TRBD1. CDR1 is SGHRS, CDR2 YFSETQ, per germline. The CDR3 length is 14 residues. The J segment lost 5 bases and the V segment lost 1 base, leaving 4 bases of the junction unmatched.

This clone has a single count. The V gene is TRBV18, the J gene TRBJ2-7; 9 bases match TRBD1. Unmatched junction bases numbered 8, after V lost 3 bases and J lost 5 bases. This CDR3 has 15 amino acids. From germline, CDR1 is KGHSH and CDR2 LQKENI. In DNA, the CDR3 is TGTGCCAGCTCACCCGGGACAGGGACTAATCACGAGCAGTACTTC. Translated, it gives CASSPGTGTNHEQYF.

Note on this clone: Other nucleotide sequences from this sample produce the same CDR3. V usage is TRBV29-1 and J usage is TRBJ1-1; D is ambiguous. V was clipped by 1 base and J by 0 bases, with 6 bases between them. The germline V gene encodes CDR1 SQVTM and CDR2 ANQGSEA. The CDR3 consists of 13 residues. The CDR3 DNA sequence: TGCAGCGTTGAAGGGCGGATGAACACTGAAGCTTTCTTT. This codes for CSVEGRMNTEAFF.